These 25 T cell receptor beta chains originate from one sample sequenced in a study of T cell repertoires in cytomegalovirus infection (dated by TCRdb to the late 2010s). These receptors have no known antigen. The data were produced on an Illumina HiSeq 1500. TCRdb reprocessing: public reads trimmed at Q25 with fastp, clones called with MiXCR, in-frame beta chains kept. Each entry is one CDR3 protein sequence, shown with its most common DNA and genes. Across this sample there are 700,000 to 900,000 distinct CDR3 sequences, with just under 30% seen only once. The top ten clonotypes cover about an eighth of the sample. What the treatment or condition label conveys for this sample: in vitro stimulation with specific CMV peptide epitopes to enrich CMV-specific T cells. This sample comprised cultured CD8+ T cells from PBMCs, obtained from culture after CMV antigen stimulation. These receptors all come from a human donor in good health (CMV status not recorded). Some clones in this sample may be carry-over from other donors' samples.

The table lists this clonotype with many counts. The chain couples TRBV7-2 to TRBJ1-1; D possibly corresponds to TRBD1 (5 bases). The V end was cut by 1 base, the J end by 5 bases, with 17 bases between. This CDR3 has 16 residues. In germline, CDR1 is SGHTA, CDR2 FQGNSA. The CDR3 DNA reads TGTGCCAGCAGCTTAGGGGGGGGGTTTAGTTATACTGAAGCTTTCTTT. Amino acids: CASSLGGGFSYTEAFF.

This clonotype has just a few counts. The chain is built from TRBV10-3 and TRBJ1-1; D is possibly TRBD1 (5 bases). CDR1 is ENHRY and CDR2 is SYGVKD in the germline V gene. With 6 bases removed from V and 3 bases from J, the gap between germline ends came to 17 bases. The length of the CDR3 is 15 residues. DNA of the CDR3: TGTGCCATCAGATCCGCAGGGCAGAGGGACACTGAAGCTTTCTTT. Translated: CAIRSAGQRDTEAFF.

This chain connects TRBV7-3 to TRBJ2-1, with TRBD2 as a possible D gene (5 bases). Trimming removed 3 bases at V and 6 bases at J, with 12 bases between. The CDR3 contains 14 residues. Germline V gives CDR1 SGHTA, CDR2 FQGTGA. The CDR3 protein is CASSLISGSNEQFF. DNA of the CDR3: TGTGCCAGCAGCTTGATATCGGGGTCCAATGAGCAGTTCTTC.

This chain links TRBV15 with TRBJ1-2; unclear D gene. The CDR3 length is 17 residues. Germline assignment: CDR1 LNHNV and CDR2 YYDKDF (reference sequence). V dropped 0 bases and J dropped 8 bases, with 22 bases sitting between them. The CDR3 here is CATSRDRQVPGPRGYTF. CDR3 nucleotides: TGTGCCACCAGCAGAGATCGGCAGGTCCCAGGCCCACGAGGCTACACCTTC.

The chain uses TRBV28 and TRBJ1-5, with 8 bases matching TRBD1. After removal of 0 bases from V and 2 bases from J, the junction contained 3 bases not matched to a gene. Germline loops: CDR1 MDHEN, CDR2 SYDVKM. The CDR3 has 16 amino acids. CDR3 loop: CASSLWAGGRNQPQHF. The CDR3 region has the DNA TGTGCCAGCAGTTTATGGGCAGGGGGCCGCAATCAGCCCCAGCATTTT.

This clonotype was seen many times. J is TRBJ2-7 and V is TRBV6-1; no firm D call. CDR1 MNHNS and CDR2 SASEGT come from the germline V gene. The CDR3 runs 13 residues. Trimming left V 6 bases short and J 7 bases short, with 16 bases between. CDR3 in amino acids: CASSSTDRWEQYF. In DNA, the CDR3 is TGTGCCAGCAGCTCGACGGACCGCTGGGAGCAGTACTTC.

The J gene is TRBJ2-1, the V gene TRBV5-6; maybe TRBD1 (6 bases). V was trimmed by 4 bases and J by 0 bases, leaving 14 bases between them. Germline V gene data show CDR1 as SGHDT and CDR2 as YYEEEE. This CDR3 contains 16 residues. Written as DNA, the CDR3 is TGTGCCAGCAGCGGGGGAACAGGGCGCTCCTACAATGAGCAGTTCTTC. Amino acids: CASSGGTGRSYNEQFF.

In this sample, this clonotype turned up many times. CDR3 coding DNA: TGTGCCAGCAGCTACTGGATGAACACTGAAGCTTTCTTT. This sequence encodes CASSYWMNTEAFF. The rearrangement links TRBV7-2 to TRBJ1-1, with D unresolved. V lost 4 bases, J lost 0 bases, and 6 bases lay in between. CDR3 length: 13 amino acids. Looked up from germline, CDR1 is SGHTA and CDR2 is FQGNSA.

At least ten counts were recorded for this clonotype. The chain uses TRBV7-6 and TRBJ1-2; TRBD1 matches 9 bases. CDR3 length: 15 amino acids. CDR1 and CDR2 from the germline V gene are SGHVS and FNYEAQ. J lost 0 bases, V lost 3 bases, and 2 bases had no gene match. CDR3 in DNA: TGTGCCAGCAGCTTCGGACAGGGGACTAACTATGGCTACACCTTC. Translation: CASSFGQGTNYGYTF. The complete variable domain, with remaining parts taken from reference TRBV7-6 and TRBJ1-2, reads GAGVSQSPRYKVTKRGQDVALRCDPISGHVSLYWYRQALGQGPEFLTYFNYEAQQDKSGLPNDRFSAERPEGSISTLTIQRTEQRDSAMYRCASSFGQGTNYGYTFGSGTRLTVV.

This clonotype was seen many times. V is TRBV5-6 and J is TRBJ1-2; a weak D match, TRBD1 (6 bases). Germline assignment: CDR1 SGHDT and CDR2 YYEEEE. The length of the CDR3 is 12 residues. V was cut by 5 bases and J by 8 bases, with 13 bases left in between. CDR3 sequence reads: CASRNSRGGYTF. CDR3 bases: TGTGCCAGCAGGAACTCCAGGGGCGGCTACACCTTC.

This chain connects TRBV19 to TRBJ1-1; D unresolved. The CDR3 spans 11 residues. V lost 5 bases and J 7 bases, leaving 8 bases between the germline ends. The germline V gene encodes CDR1 LNHDA and CDR2 SQIVND (reference sequence). The CDR3 loop reads CASSGRNEAFF. CDR3 coding DNA: TGTGCCAGTAGTGGAAGAAATGAAGCTTTCTTT.

The chain combines TRBV10-3 with TRBJ1-3, with 7 bases fitting TRBD1. This CDR3 contains 15 residues. The J segment lost 0 bases and the V segment lost 7 bases, leaving 6 bases of the junction unmatched. The germline CDR1 and CDR2 sequences are ENHRY and SYGVKD. In DNA form, the CDR3 reads TGTGCCATCATAAAGTGGACAGGCTCTGGAAACACCATATATTTT. It specifies CAIIKWTGSGNTIYF.

The V and J genes are TRBV27 and TRBJ2-7, with a possible D match to TRBD1 (5 bases). CDR1 is MNHEY, CDR2 SMNVEV, per germline (reference sequence). The CDR3 length is 16 residues. Trimming removed 0 bases from V and 6 bases from J, with 18 bases in between. The CDR3 sequence is CASSLSLTARGGEQYF. The CDR3 coding sequence is TGTGCCAGCAGTTTATCGTTGACAGCCCGAGGTGGCGAGCAGTACTTC.

As for this clonotype: Without the conserved terminal phenylalanine or tryptophan, this CDR3 likely stems from a read error. This chain links TRBV2 with TRBJ2-1; D perhaps matches TRBD1 (6 bases). CDR1 is SNHLY, CDR2 FYNNEI, per germline. The CDR3 sequence is 15 residues long. The CDR3 sequence is CVSQLGPQGNNEQFS. CDR3 sequence (DNA): TGTGTCAGCCAACTAGGGCCACAGGGTAACAATGAGCAGTTCTCC.

This clonotype was seen only a few times. The chain is built from TRBV27 and TRBJ1-1; D possibly corresponds to TRBD1 (6 bases). V lost 3 bases and J lost 10, with 15 bases in between. The CDR3 consists of 13 residues. Germline CDR1 reads MNHEY; CDR2 reads SMNVEV (reference sequence). The CDR3 loop is CASSFQTGVGAFF. The CDR3, as DNA: TGTGCCAGCAGTTTCCAGACAGGTGTGGGAGCTTTCTTT.

In DNA, the CDR3 is TGTGCCAGCAGTCTCGGGGAGGGGGCCGCTGAAGCTTTCTTT. This codes for CASSLGEGAAEAFF. This chain connects TRBV27 to TRBJ1-1; 7 nucleotides agree with TRBD1. The junction had 9 bases not matched to a gene; V was cut back by 5 bases and J by 6 bases. The V gene's germline CDR1 is MNHEY and CDR2 SMNVEV (reference sequence). The CDR3 sequence is 14 residues long.

There are a few counts of this clonotype. This sequence joins TRBV12-3 or TRBV12-4 and TRBJ2-1, with 7 bases that match TRBD1. V gave up 7 bases and J gave up 6 bases; unmatched junction bases: 6. CDR3 length: 13 amino acids. Here the CDR3 DNA reads TGTGCCAGCACTCCGGGACAGCTCAATGAGCAGTTCTTC. Translated: CASTPGQLNEQFF.

The V gene is TRBV12-3 or TRBV12-4, the J gene TRBJ2-7; D may match TRBD1 or TRBD2 (5 bases each). The CDR3 has 15 residues. With 5 bases removed from V and 5 bases from J, the gap between germline ends came to 19 bases. The CDR3 protein is CASSRGRIFLDEQYF. The CDR3 nucleotides are TGTGCCAGCAGTAGGGGACGAATTTTTTTGGACGAGCAGTACTTC.

The V gene is TRBV12-3 or TRBV12-4, the J gene TRBJ2-5; D might be TRBD1 (6 bases). The length of the CDR3 is 18 residues. V lost 3 bases and J lost 3, with 23 bases in between. CDR3 in amino acids: CASSFLSDRTIGEETQYF. The CDR3 DNA reads TGTGCCAGCAGTTTTTTATCGGACAGAACTATCGGAGAAGAGACCCAGTACTTC.

In its sample, this clonotype was seen a few times. V and J are TRBV7-8 and TRBJ1-4; 8 nucleotides agree with TRBD1. There are 15 residues in the CDR3. The V gene end was trimmed by 4 bases and the J gene end by 5 bases; junction bases not matched to a gene: 6. Germline lookup yields CDR1 SGHVS and CDR2 FQNEAQ. CDR3: CASSWRTGSNEKLFF. The CDR3 DNA follows: TGTGCCAGCAGCTGGCGGACAGGGTCGAATGAAAAACTGTTTTTT.

In this sample, this clonotype turned up a few times. V and J are TRBV5-4 and TRBJ2-5; 7 bases line up with TRBD1. J gave up 5 bases and V 1 base, and 5 bases lay outside the gene matches. Germline V gene sequence: CDR1 SGHNT, CDR2 YYREEE (reference sequence). This CDR3 spans 14 amino acids. CDR3 region: CASSLKGARETQYF. As DNA, the CDR3 is TGTGCCAGCAGCTTGAAGGGGGCGAGGGAGACCCAGTACTTC.

This clonotype was counted at least ten times. This chain connects TRBV4-1 to TRBJ1-1, with D maybe TRBD1 (5 bases). V shed 1 base and J shed 4 bases, with 13 bases lying between them. The CDR3 sequence is 15 residues long. Per germline, CDR1 MGHRA and CDR2 YSYEKL. The CDR3 bases are TGCGCCAGCAGCCAAGGGCCGGGAGACAGCACTGAAGCTTTCTTT. Its translation: CASSQGPGDSTEAFF.

The chain employs TRBV9 and TRBJ2-1; 9 bases align to TRBD2. The CDR3 spans 15 residues. The trim removed 3 bases at V and 6 bases at J, leaving 7 bases unmatched. Germline lookup yields CDR1 SGDLS and CDR2 YYNGEE. DNA for the CDR3: TGTGCCAGCAGCGCGAGGGCTAGCGGGGTCAATGAGCAGTTCTTC. Protein product: CASSARASGVNEQFF.

This clonotype has a handful of counts. V and J are TRBV5-1 and TRBJ2-1; TRBD1 matches 7 bases. Losses at the gene ends were 5 bases for V and 3 bases for J; bases not matched to a gene: 11. The CDR3 contains 16 residues. Germline lookup yields CDR1 SGHRS and CDR2 YFSETQ. Here the CDR3 DNA reads TGCGCCAGCAGATCCTTCGACAGGGATAGCTACAATGAGCAGTTCTTC. As protein: CASRSFDRDSYNEQFF.

In this sample, this clonotype turned up a few times. The chain has TRBV4-1 and TRBJ2-2, with 7 bases that match TRBD2. The germline CDR1 and CDR2 sequences are MGHRA and YSYEKL. This CDR3 has 15 residues. Losses at the gene ends were 4 bases for V and 5 bases for J; bases not matched to a gene: 7. CDR3 amino acids: CASSRGGGPTGELFF. The CDR3 DNA is TGCGCCAGCAGCCGGGGGGGAGGTCCTACCGGGGAGCTGTTTTTT.